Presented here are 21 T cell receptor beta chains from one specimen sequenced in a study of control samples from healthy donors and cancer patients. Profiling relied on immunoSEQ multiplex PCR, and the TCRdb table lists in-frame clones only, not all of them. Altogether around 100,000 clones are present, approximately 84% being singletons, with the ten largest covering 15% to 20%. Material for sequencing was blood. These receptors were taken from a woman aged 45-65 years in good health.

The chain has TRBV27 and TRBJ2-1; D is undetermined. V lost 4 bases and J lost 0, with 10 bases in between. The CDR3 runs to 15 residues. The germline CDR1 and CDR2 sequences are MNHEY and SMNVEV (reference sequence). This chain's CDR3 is CASSSTDSSYNEQFF. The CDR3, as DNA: TGTGCCAGCAGTTCAACTGATAGCTCCTACAATGAGCAGTTCTTC.

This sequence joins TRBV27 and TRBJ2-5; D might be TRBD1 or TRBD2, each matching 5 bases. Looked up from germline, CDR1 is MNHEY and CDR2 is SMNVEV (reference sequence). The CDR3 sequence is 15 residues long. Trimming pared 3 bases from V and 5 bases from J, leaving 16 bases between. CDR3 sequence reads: CASSFKRGREETQYF. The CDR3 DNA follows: TGTGCCAGCAGTTTTAAAAGGGGCAGGGAGGAGACCCAGTACTTC.

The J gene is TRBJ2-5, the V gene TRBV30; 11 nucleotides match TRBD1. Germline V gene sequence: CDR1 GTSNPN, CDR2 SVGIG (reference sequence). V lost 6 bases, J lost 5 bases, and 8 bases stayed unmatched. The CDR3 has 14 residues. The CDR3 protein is CACYGDRGFETQYF. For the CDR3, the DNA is TGTGCCTGCTACGGGGACAGGGGGTTTGAGACCCAGTACTTC. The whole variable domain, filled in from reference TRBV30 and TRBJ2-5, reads SQTIHQWPATLVQPVGSPLSLECTVEGTSNPNLYWYRQAAGRGLQLLFYSVGIGQISSEVPQNLSASRPQDRQFILSSKKLLLSDSGFYLCACYGDRGFETQYFGPGTRLLVL.

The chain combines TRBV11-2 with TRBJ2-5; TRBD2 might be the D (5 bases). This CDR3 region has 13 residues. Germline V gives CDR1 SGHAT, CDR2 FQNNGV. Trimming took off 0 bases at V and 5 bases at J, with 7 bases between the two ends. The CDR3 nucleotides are TGTGCCAGCAGCTTAGACGGGGAGGAGACCCAGTACTTC. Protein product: CASSLDGEETQYF.

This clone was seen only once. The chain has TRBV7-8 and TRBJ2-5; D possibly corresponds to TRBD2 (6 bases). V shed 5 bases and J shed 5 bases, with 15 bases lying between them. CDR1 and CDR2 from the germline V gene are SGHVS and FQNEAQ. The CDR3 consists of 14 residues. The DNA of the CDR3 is TGTGCCAGCAGCCTTAACACGGGAGAGGAGACCCAGTACTTC. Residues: CASSLNTGEETQYF.

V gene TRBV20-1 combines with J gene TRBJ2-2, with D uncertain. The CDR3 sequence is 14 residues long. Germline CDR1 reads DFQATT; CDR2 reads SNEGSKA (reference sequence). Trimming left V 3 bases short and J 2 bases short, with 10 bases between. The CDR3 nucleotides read TGCAGTGCTAGTAGCAGGCATAACACCGGGGAGCTGTTTTTT. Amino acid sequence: CSASSRHNTGELFF.

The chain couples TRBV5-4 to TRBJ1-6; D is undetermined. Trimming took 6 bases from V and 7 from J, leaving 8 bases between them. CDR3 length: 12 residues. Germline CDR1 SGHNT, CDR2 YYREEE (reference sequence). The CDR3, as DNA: TGTGCCAGCACCCACAGAAATTCACCCCTCCACTTT. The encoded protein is CASTHRNSPLHF.

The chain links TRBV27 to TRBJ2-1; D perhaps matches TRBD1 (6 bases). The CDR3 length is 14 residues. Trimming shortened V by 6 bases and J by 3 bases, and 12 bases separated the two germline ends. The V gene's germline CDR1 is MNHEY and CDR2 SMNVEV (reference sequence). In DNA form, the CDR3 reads TGTGCCAGCAGATACGGACAGATCTACAATGAGCAGTTCTTC. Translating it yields CASRYGQIYNEQFF.

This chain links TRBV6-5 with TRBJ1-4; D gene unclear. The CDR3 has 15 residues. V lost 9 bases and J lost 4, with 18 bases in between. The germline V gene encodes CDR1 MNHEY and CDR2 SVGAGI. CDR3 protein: CASATAVAINEKLFF. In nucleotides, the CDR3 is TGTGCCAGTGCTACGGCGGTGGCAATTAATGAAAAACTGTTTTTT.

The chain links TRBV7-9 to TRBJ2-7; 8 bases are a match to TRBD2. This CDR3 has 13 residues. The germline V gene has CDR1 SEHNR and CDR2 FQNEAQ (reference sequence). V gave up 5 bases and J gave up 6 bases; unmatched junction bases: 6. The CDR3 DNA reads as TGTGCCAGCAGCGCCCGGACTAGCTTCGAGCAGTACGTC. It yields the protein CASSARTSFEQYV.

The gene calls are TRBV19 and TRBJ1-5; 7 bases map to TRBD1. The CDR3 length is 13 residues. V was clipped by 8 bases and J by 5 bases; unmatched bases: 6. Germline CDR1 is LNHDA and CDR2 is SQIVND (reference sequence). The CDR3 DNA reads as TGTGCCAGTTCGAGACAGGGAGATCAGCCCCAGCATTTT. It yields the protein CASSRQGDQPQHF.

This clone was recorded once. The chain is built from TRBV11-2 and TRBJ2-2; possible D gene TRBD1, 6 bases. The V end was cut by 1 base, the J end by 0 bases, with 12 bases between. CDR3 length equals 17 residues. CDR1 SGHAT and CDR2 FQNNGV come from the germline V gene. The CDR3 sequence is CASSLVGRTANTGELFF. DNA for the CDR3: TGTGCCAGCAGCTTAGTGGGACGGACAGCGAACACCGGGGAGCTGTTTTTT.

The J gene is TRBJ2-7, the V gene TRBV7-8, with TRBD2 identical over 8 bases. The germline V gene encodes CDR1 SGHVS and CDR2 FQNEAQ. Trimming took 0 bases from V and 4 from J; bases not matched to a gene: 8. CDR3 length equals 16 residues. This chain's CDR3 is CASSLATASGQYEQYV. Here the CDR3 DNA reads TGTGCCAGCAGCTTAGCAACGGCTAGCGGGCAATACGAGCAGTACGTC.

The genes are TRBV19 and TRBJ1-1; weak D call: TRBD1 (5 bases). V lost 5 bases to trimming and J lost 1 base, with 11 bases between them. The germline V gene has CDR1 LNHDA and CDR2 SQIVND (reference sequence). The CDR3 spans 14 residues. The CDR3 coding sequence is TGTGCCAGTAGTGCAGGGCGGCGGAACACTGAAGCTTTCTTT. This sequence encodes CASSAGRRNTEAFF.

The CDR3 region is CASSLVRGTEAFF. CDR3 sequence (DNA): TGTGCCAGCAGCTTAGTAAGGGGAACTGAAGCTTTCTTT. The chain recombines TRBV11-2 with TRBJ1-1, with a weak D call TRBD1 (5 bases). The germline V gene encodes CDR1 SGHAT and CDR2 FQNNGV. There are 13 residues in the CDR3. Trimming shortened V by 1 base and J by 5 bases, and 8 bases separated the two germline ends.

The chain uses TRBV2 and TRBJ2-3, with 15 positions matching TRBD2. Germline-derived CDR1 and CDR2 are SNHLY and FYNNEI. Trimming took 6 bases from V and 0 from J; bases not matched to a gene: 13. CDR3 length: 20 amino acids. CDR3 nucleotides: TGTGCCAGCAGCGGGAATCCGGGACTAGCGGGGGGTCTTAGCACAGATACGCAGTATTTT. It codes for CASSGNPGLAGGLSTDTQYF. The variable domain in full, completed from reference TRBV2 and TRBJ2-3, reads EPEVTQTPSHQVTQMGQEVILRCVPISNHLYFYWYRQILGQKVEFLVSFYNNEISEKSEIFDDQFSVERPDGSNFTLKIRSTKLEDSAMYFCASSGNPGLAGGLSTDTQYFGPGTRLTVL.

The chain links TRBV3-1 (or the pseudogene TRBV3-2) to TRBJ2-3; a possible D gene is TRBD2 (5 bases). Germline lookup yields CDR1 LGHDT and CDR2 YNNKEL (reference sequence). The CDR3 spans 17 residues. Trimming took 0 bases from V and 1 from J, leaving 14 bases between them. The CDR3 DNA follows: TGTGCCAGCAGCCAAGATCTCCGGGGTTCGGGCACAGATACGCAGTATTTT. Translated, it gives CASSQDLRGSGTDTQYF.

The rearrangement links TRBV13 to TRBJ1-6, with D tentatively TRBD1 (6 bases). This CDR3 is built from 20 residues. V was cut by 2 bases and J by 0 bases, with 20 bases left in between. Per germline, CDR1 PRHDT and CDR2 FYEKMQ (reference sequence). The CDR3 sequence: CASSLLIVQGLSSYNSPLHF. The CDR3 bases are TGTGCCAGCAGCTTATTAATTGTGCAGGGGCTCAGCTCCTATAATTCACCCCTCCACTTT.

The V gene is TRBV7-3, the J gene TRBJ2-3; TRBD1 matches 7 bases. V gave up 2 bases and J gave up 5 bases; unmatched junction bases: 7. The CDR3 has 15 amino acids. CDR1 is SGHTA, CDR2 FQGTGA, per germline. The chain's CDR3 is CASSLFVRGLDTQYF. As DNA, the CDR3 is TGTGCCAGCAGCTTATTCGTGAGGGGGCTAGATACGCAGTATTTT.

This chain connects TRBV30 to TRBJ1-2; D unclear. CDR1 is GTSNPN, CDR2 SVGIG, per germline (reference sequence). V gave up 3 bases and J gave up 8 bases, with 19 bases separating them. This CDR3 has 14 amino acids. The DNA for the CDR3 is TGTGCCTGGAGGCTTGAGGGAGCGCCGGGAGGCTACACCTTC. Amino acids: CAWRLEGAPGGYTF.

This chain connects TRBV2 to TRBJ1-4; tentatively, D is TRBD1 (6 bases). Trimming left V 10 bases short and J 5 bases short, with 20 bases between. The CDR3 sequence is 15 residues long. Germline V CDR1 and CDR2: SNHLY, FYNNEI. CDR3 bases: TGTGCCACCCGGGACACCTCCTTTCGGAATGAAAAACTGTTTTTT. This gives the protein CATRDTSFRNEKLFF.